Listed here are 25 T cell receptor beta chains from one sample, sequenced in a study of CD8 T cells in ankylosing spondylitis. Study-level findings and limits: Blood of patients with ankylosing spondylitis appeared to be characterized by a TCR beta motif of eight highly homologous variants.

The antigens for these receptors are not known. Using its own MiXCR run on the 5' RACE reads, TCRdb lists one record per CDR3 protein. The table lists hundreds of thousands of distinct CDR3 sequences, roughly 27% of them singletons. The specimen sequenced was blood, either unsorted or a sorted T cell fraction (not recorded which). The receptor set was obtained from a male donor with ankylosing spondylitis.

This clonotype showed up just a few times. The CDR3 DNA follows: TGTGCCAGCAGCTTGGGGGACAGGGGTTACACCGGGGAGCTGTTTTTT. It encodes CASSLGDRGYTGELFF. V is TRBV7-9 and J is TRBJ2-2, with TRBD1 identical over 10 bases. V gave up 3 bases and J gave up 3 bases; unmatched junction bases: 4. This CDR3 is 16 amino acids long. From germline, CDR1 is SEHNR and CDR2 FQNEAQ (reference sequence).

This clonotype was recorded a few times. The gene calls are TRBV12-3 or TRBV12-4 and TRBJ2-3, with a weak D call TRBD2 (5 bases). The CDR3 length is 14 residues. The germline V and J ends were trimmed by 3 bases and 0 bases, with 7 bases remaining between them. CDR3 DNA: TGTGCCAGCAGTTTCCCGGGGAGCACAGATACGCAGTATTTT. Protein: CASSFPGSTDTQYF.

The chain is built from TRBV18 and TRBJ2-1, with TRBD1 as a possible D gene (6 bases). This CDR3 is 16 amino acids long. V lost 3 bases and J 1 base, leaving 13 bases between the germline ends. Germline V gene sequence: CDR1 KGHSH, CDR2 LQKENI. The CDR3 DNA reads TGTGCCAGCTCACCTATAGGGGGAAGGTCCTACAATGAGCAGTTCTTC. Its protein is CASSPIGGRSYNEQFF.

This clonotype was observed a few times. This sequence joins TRBV7-2 and TRBJ2-3, with 7 nucleotides matching TRBD2. The CDR3 has 15 residues. In germline, CDR1 is SGHTA, CDR2 FQGNSA. J gave up 4 bases and V 4 bases, and 8 bases lay outside the gene matches. Here the CDR3 reads CASSSPRREPDTQYF. CDR3 in DNA: TGTGCCAGCAGCTCCCCTCGGCGGGAGCCAGATACGCAGTATTTT.

In nucleotides, the CDR3 is TGCAGCGGCATAACTAGCGCTTCCTACGAGCAGTACTTC. Translated: CSGITSASYEQYF. The V and J genes are TRBV29-1 and TRBJ2-7; 7 bases are a match to TRBD2. The ends lost 7 bases at V and 1 base at J; junction bases unmatched: 7. The germline gives CDR1 SQVTM, CDR2 ANQGSEA. The CDR3 contains 13 residues.

In this sample, this clonotype turned up a few times. This chain joins TRBV7-2 and TRBJ1-2; D remains ambiguous. This CDR3 is 13 amino acids long. Germline loops: CDR1 SGHTA, CDR2 FQGNSA. V was clipped by 4 bases and J by 4 bases, with 10 bases between them. CDR3 loop: CASSSGSGYGYTF. The CDR3 nucleotides read TGTGCCAGCAGCTCCGGGTCTGGCTATGGCTACACCTTC.

This clonotype has only a few counts. The chain uses TRBV6-1 and TRBJ1-2, with a tentative D call TRBD1 (6 bases). Germline V CDR1 and CDR2: MNHNS, SASEGT. The CDR3 loop spans 15 amino acids. The germline V and J ends were trimmed by 9 bases and 4 bases, with 21 bases remaining between them. DNA for the CDR3: TGTGCCAGGAAACTTAAGGACAGTAACCTCTATGGCTACACCTTC. Residues: CARKLKDSNLYGYTF.

V usage is TRBV7-7 and J usage is TRBJ1-5; no firm D call. The ends were cut back, 5 bases at V and 3 bases at J, with 8 bases in the middle. This CDR3 contains 13 residues. Per the germline V gene, CDR1 is SSHAT and CDR2 is FNYEAQ (reference sequence). The CDR3 sequence: CASSRGYNQPQHF. The CDR3 DNA sequence: TGTGCCAGCAGCAGAGGTTACAATCAGCCCCAGCATTTT. Using reference TRBV7-7 and TRBJ1-5 for the parts outside the CDR3, the full variable domain is GAGVSQSPRYKVTKRGQDVTLRCDPISSHATLYWYQQALGQGPEFLTYFNYEAQPDKSGLPSDRFSAERPEGSISTLTIQRTEQRDSAMYRCASSRGYNQPQHFGDGTRLSIL.

The rearrangement uses TRBV29-1 and TRBJ2-7, with TRBD1 matching over 9 bases. The CDR3 totals 13 residues. CDR1 and CDR2 from the germline V gene are SQVTM and ANQGSEA. V shed 5 bases and J 7 bases; nucleotides not matched to a gene: 9. In nucleotides, the CDR3 is TGCAGCGTTATACAGGGGGCGTTCGGTGAGCAGTACGTC. Its protein is CSVIQGAFGEQYV.

This clonotype was seen more than once but under ten times. The chain recombines TRBV15 with TRBJ2-1, with D unclear. With 0 bases removed from V and 7 bases from J, the gap between germline ends came to 13 bases. In germline, CDR1 is LNHNV, CDR2 YYDKDF (reference sequence). This CDR3 is 15 amino acids long. The CDR3 DNA follows: TGTGCCACCAGCAGAGATGTAAAGGCCTTTAATGAGCAGTTCTTC. Amino acids: CATSRDVKAFNEQFF.

This clonotype has only a few counts. This rearrangement joins TRBV10-2 to TRBJ1-2; a possible D gene is TRBD1 (6 bases). The CDR3 is 12 residues long. Germline lookup yields CDR1 WSHSY and CDR2 SAAADI. The V end lost 5 bases, the J end lost 7 bases, and 11 bases lay between the germline ends. In nucleotides, the CDR3 is TGCGCCAGCAGTCCGGACAGTAGTGGCTACACCTTC. The encoded protein is CASSPDSSGYTF.

The rearrangement joins TRBV3-1 to TRBJ1-3, with D uncertain. This CDR3 contains 13 residues. In germline, CDR1 is LGHDT, CDR2 YNNKEL (reference sequence). V was cut by 4 bases and J by 0 bases, with 4 bases left in between. CDR3 amino acids: CASSRNSGNTIYF. CDR3 nucleotide sequence: TGTGCCAGCAGCCGAAACTCTGGAAACACCATATATTTT.

The rearrangement links TRBV10-3 to TRBJ2-7; 11 bases align to TRBD2. Trimming removed 10 bases from V and 2 bases from J; junction bases left unmatched: 10. Germline loops: CDR1 ENHRY, CDR2 SYGVKD. The CDR3 loop spans 15 amino acids. Written as DNA, the CDR3 is TGTGCCACCGATTCCGGGACTAGCGGTCCCTACGAGCAGTACTTC. It yields the protein CATDSGTSGPYEQYF.

The CDR3 loop reads CATSPGGEEAFF. CDR3 sequence (DNA): TGTGCCACCAGTCCAGGCGGAGAAGAAGCTTTCTTT. The genes are TRBV24-1 and TRBJ1-1; D is uncertain. Trimming stripped 6 bases from V and 8 bases from J, with 12 bases between. Per the germline V gene, CDR1 is KGHDR and CDR2 is SFDVKD. This CDR3 is 12 amino acids long.

The V gene is TRBV10-2, the J gene TRBJ2-1; the match to TRBD2 covers 8 bases. CDR1 WSHSY and CDR2 SAAADI come from the germline V gene. V lost 7 bases, J lost 0 bases, and 2 bases stayed unmatched. This CDR3 region has 14 residues. CDR3 nucleotides: TGCGCCAGCAACAGCGGGGGCTCCTACAATGAGCAGTTCTTC. Translation: CASNSGGSYNEQFF.

This clonotype has more than one count but fewer than ten. The chain couples TRBV29-1 to TRBJ2-2; D uncertain. There are 12 residues in the CDR3. Trimming removed 6 bases at V and 6 bases at J, with 11 bases between. CDR1 and CDR2 (germline): SQVTM, ANQGSEA. The CDR3 DNA follows: TGCAGCGTCCTCCCCGGCCCCGGGGAGCTGTTTTTT. It translates to CSVLPGPGELFF.

This clonotype was observed a few times. V is TRBV20-1 and J is TRBJ2-3; 9 bases fit TRBD2. The CDR3 contains 15 residues. The germline CDR1 and CDR2 sequences are DFQATT and SNEGSKA (reference sequence). V dropped 7 bases and J dropped 2; count of bases not matched to a gene: 10. Written as DNA, the CDR3 is TGCAGTGGACGACTAGCGGCGGTTCTCACAGATACGCAGTATTTT. It translates to CSGRLAAVLTDTQYF.

The V and J genes are TRBV3-1 and TRBJ1-5; D uncertain. The CDR3 length is 15 residues. V lost 6 bases, J lost 3 bases, and 15 bases lay in between. Germline V gene lookup returns CDR1 LGHDT and CDR2 YNNKEL (reference sequence). In DNA form, the CDR3 reads TGTGCCAGCAGTATAAATTTAGGGCCCAATCAGCCCCAGCATTTT. Translation: CASSINLGPNQPQHF.

This clonotype was detected only a few times. The J gene is TRBJ2-3, the V gene TRBV7-2; 12 bases map to TRBD2. This CDR3 region has 15 residues. Trimming removed 4 bases from V and 4 bases from J; junction bases left unmatched: 3. Looked up from germline, CDR1 is SGHTA and CDR2 is FQGNSA. CDR3 in amino acids: CASSWRLAGADTQYF. The CDR3 DNA follows: TGTGCCAGCAGCTGGCGACTAGCGGGAGCAGATACGCAGTATTTT.

This clonotype occurred a few times. The chain recombines TRBV11-3 with TRBJ2-6; possibly TRBD1 or TRBD2 for D (5 bases each). Deletions cut 7 bases from V and 1 base from J, with 29 bases between. Germline V gene lookup returns CDR1 SGHNT and CDR2 YENEEA. The CDR3 consists of 21 residues. The CDR3 DNA reads as TGTGCCAGCACCCAAGCCGGGACCTGGGACCACCTTAGGTCTGGGGCCAACGTCCTGACTTTC. This gives the protein CASTQAGTWDHLRSGANVLTF.

V gene TRBV29-1 combines with J gene TRBJ1-4; TRBD1 matches at 8 bases. Germline values: CDR1 SQVTM, CDR2 ANQGSEA. The V and J ends lost 2 bases and 13 bases, in that order; junction bases with no gene match: 9. The CDR3 is made up of 13 amino acids. The CDR3 here is CSVEIRGLTALFF. The CDR3 DNA is TGCAGCGTTGAAATCAGGGGGCTAACGGCACTGTTTTTT. Looking up the rest from reference TRBV29-1 and TRBJ1-4 gives the full variable domain: SAVISQKPSRDICQRGTSLTIQCQVDSQVTMMFWYRQQPGQSLTLIATANQGSEATYESGFVIDKFPISRPNLTFSTLTVSNMSPEDSSIYLCSVEIRGLTALFFGSGTQLSVL.

This chain connects TRBV20-1 to TRBJ1-2; D remains unclear. Germline values: CDR1 DFQATT, CDR2 SNEGSKA (reference sequence). V was clipped by 3 bases and J by 8 bases, with 13 bases between them. CDR3 length: 12 amino acids. The CDR3 DNA follows: TGCAGTGCTAGTCTGCCGAGCCAGGGCTACACCTTC. Amino acid sequence: CSASLPSQGYTF.

J is TRBJ2-1 and V is TRBV7-6; no clear D. Looked up from germline, CDR1 is SGHVS and CDR2 is FNYEAQ. V lost 1 base and J 8 bases, leaving 15 bases between the germline ends. This CDR3 has 15 amino acids. In DNA form, the CDR3 reads TGTGCCAGCAGCTTAGAGGGTAGCCTAATCGATGAGCAGTTCTTC. It translates to CASSLEGSLIDEQFF.

The chain employs TRBV5-1 and TRBJ2-5; TRBD1 might be the D (6 bases). CDR1 and CDR2 (germline): SGHRS, YFSETQ. The V gene lost 8 bases and the J gene lost 4 bases, with 15 bases spanning the gap. The CDR3 spans 13 residues. The chain's CDR3 is CASTRGAGETQYF. The CDR3 region has the DNA TGCGCCAGTACCAGGGGAGCAGGAGAGACCCAGTACTTC. Using reference TRBV5-1 and TRBJ2-5 for the parts outside the CDR3, the full variable domain is KAGVTQTPRYLIKTRGQQVTLSCSPISGHRSVSWYQQTPGQGLQFLFEYFSETQRNKGNFPGRFSGRQFSNSRSEMNVSTLELGDSALYLCASTRGAGETQYFGPGTRLLVL.

The chain combines TRBV27 with TRBJ2-2, with D possibly being TRBD2 (6 bases). The V gene lost 1 base and the J gene lost 3 bases, with 9 bases spanning the gap. CDR3 length: 15 amino acids. The germline V gene encodes CDR1 MNHEY and CDR2 SMNVEV (reference sequence). CDR3 amino acids: CASSLYGEDTGELFF. For the CDR3, the DNA is TGTGCCAGCAGTTTATATGGGGAGGACACCGGGGAGCTGTTTTTT.